Listed below are T cell receptor beta chains from one sample, sequenced in a study of cytomegalovirus exposure and HLA in healthy donors. Sequencing used immunoSEQ multiplex PCR; TCRdb keeps in-frame clones, though not all of them. The sample consists of 110,000 or so clones, about 68% of them appearing once. Sequenced: PBMCs. Every receptor here comes from a middle-aged woman in good health and CMV-seropositive. The CDR3 runs from the conserved cysteine through the conserved F or W. The D gene is left open where the match is weak. Some rows mark clone size as missing; the rest say once, few, many or name a class of expanded clone.

>TRBJ2-7|-|TRBD1|TRBV5-5
TGTGCCAGCAGCCCGACAGGGGCCCCCGCCTACGAGCAGTACTTC
CASSPTGAPAYEQYF
>TRBJ2-7|-|TRBD2|TRBV6-5
TGTGCCAGCAGCCGGGTAGCGGGAGGAAGCAACGAGCAGTACTTC
CASSRVAGGSNEQYF
>TRBJ2-7|-|TRBD1|TRBV6-1
TGTGCCAGCAGTGTCCAACCGGGACAGGGGACCTACGAGCAGTACTTC
CASSVQPGQGTYEQYF
>TRBJ2-2|-|TRBD1|TRBV5-1
TGCGCCAGCAGCTTGGCAGGGACAGACGCCGGGGAGCTGTTTTTT
CASSLAGTDAGELFF
>TRBJ1-5|-|-|TRBV7-9
TGTGCCAGCAGCTTAGACCCAGGCAATCAGCCCCAGCATTTT
CASSLDPGNQPQHF
>TRBJ1-2|-|-|TRBV6-6
TGTGCCAGCAGTTACACCATGGACAGCCGGGGCTACACCTTC
CASSYTMDSRGYTF
>TRBJ1-2|-|TRBD1|TRBV29-1
TGCAGCGTGGCTACAGGGGGCGGTAATTATGGCTACACCTTC
CSVATGGGNYGYTF
>TRBJ2-3|-|-|TRBV4-2
TGTGCCAGCAGCCAAGCTTCGGGGGGCACAGATACGCAGTATTTT
CASSQASGGTDTQYF
>TRBJ1-1|-|-|TRBV6-1
TGTGCCAGCAGTGAAATCGGGACTAAAGGCGCTTTCTTT
CASSEIGTKGAFF
>TRBJ1-1|-|TRBD1|TRBV7-9
TGTGCCAGCAGCTTCGGGACAGGGGAAACTGAAGCTTTCTTT
CASSFGTGETEAFF
>TRBJ1-1|once|-|TRBV4-1
TGCGCCAGCAGCCCCCAGGTGAACACTGAAGCTTTCTTT
CASSPQVNTEAFF
>TRBJ1-6|-|-|TRBV27
TGTGCCAGCAGTGCCTGGGAGGAGAATTCACCCCTCCACTTT
CASSAWEENSPLHF
>TRBJ1-1|few|TRBD1|TRBV5-1
TGCGCCACTTCGGGACAGGGAATAACTGAAGCTTTCTTT
CATSGQGITEAFF
>TRBJ2-7|-|-|TRBV9
TGTGCCAGCAGCGTCGGGGGAGTCAAGGACGAGCAGTACTTC
CASSVGGVKDEQYF